This T cell receptor beta chain was identified in a study of CD8 T cells in ankylosing spondylitis (dated by TCRdb to 2015 to 2018). Looking at the study overall: To find TCR variants linked to disease, the study profiled T cell receptor beta repertoires in ankylosing spondylitis patients and healthy donors. Peripheral blood was sampled, and synovial fluid was additionally collected from ankylosing spondylitis patients. In total, the full study cohort was made up of roughly 100 healthy donors and approximately 24 ankylosing spondylitis patients.

The sequencer listed for this sample is Illumina HiSeq 2500. TCR beta libraries were prepared by quantitative 5'-RACE with molecular barcodes. Concerning the study's data processing: Disease-linked TCR variants were identified with a new computational method built on a probabilistic model of VDJ rearrangement. TCRdb handled the public reads itself, with Q25 trimming in fastp and clone calling in MiXCR, and kept productive beta chains. Each CDR3 protein gets just one entry, which takes the most common genes and DNA from the rows behind it. The V and J calls follow TCRdb's processing rather than the paper's. This sample comprises 500,000 to 650,000 distinct CDR3 sequences, roughly 5.3% of them detected only once. The ten largest account for roughly 3.5% of the sample. Trimming accounts for 6 bases at V and 3 bases at J, while the number of junction bases matched to no gene is 15. The CDR3 runs 18 residues from the cysteine to the phenylalanine. Only the CDR3 region is kept as DNA, spanning 54 bases read in frame from base 1. The CDR1 and CDR2 encoded by the germline V gene are MNHEY and SVGEGT.

Overall study outcomes, separate from this receptor: Some motif variants had previously been reported in the synovial fluid and blood of reactive arthritis patients, which suggests shared mechanisms of disease initiation. A CD8+ phenotype was shown by the disease-linked clones, which were found at relatively low frequencies in peripheral blood. A TCR beta motif made up of several highly homologous amino acid variants appeared to be characteristic of blood from ankylosing spondylitis patients. According to the report, matched synovial fluid samples from ankylosing spondylitis patients were significantly enriched for the disease-linked clones.

Of note for this clonotype: Its antigen remains unidentified. No much larger clonotype is one base removed from it; base qualities were not supplied.

In this chain, TRBV6-2 or TRBV6-3 is recombined with TRBJ1-5; 9 bases in between match TRBD1. The source is a male donor with ankylosing spondylitis. The sequenced sample consisted of blood, either unsorted or a sorted T cell fraction (not recorded which). The DNA reads as follows: TGTGCCAGCAGGCCCTCGCCGGGACAGGGTCTCTTCAATCAGCCCCAGCATTTT. It encodes CASRPSPGQGLFNQPQHF.